The 14 T cell receptor beta chains below were found in one sample sequenced in a study of blood T cell repertoires in COVID-19 (dated by TCRdb to about 2020). The method behind the library was the immunoSEQ multiplex PCR assay. Imported from immuneACCESS, the table was reduced by TCRdb to in-frame sequences with V and J called. These copies leave out some clones; in studies compared against another copy, an unresolved V gene accounts for under half, and the cause of the remainder is not known. This sample has roughly 220,000 clones in its table, and approximately 80% of those were observed once. Of the sample, about 20% falls within the top ten clones. Sequenced material: peripheral blood. Source of these receptors: a man aged 25-40 years with active or convalescent COVID-19.

The rearrangement links TRBV5-1 to TRBJ2-4, with D unresolved. This CDR3 has 13 residues. The germline V and J ends were trimmed by 0 bases and 7 bases, with 8 bases remaining between them. From germline, CDR1 is SGHRS and CDR2 YFSETQ. This chain's CDR3 is CASSLVSGNIQYF. CDR3 DNA sequence: TGCGCCAGCAGCTTGGTTTCCGGGAACATTCAGTACTTC.

V gene TRBV6-1 combines with J gene TRBJ1-2; D may be TRBD1 (6 bases). Trimming removed 2 bases from V and 10 bases from J, with 11 bases in between. This CDR3 has 12 residues. CDR1 MNHNS and CDR2 SASEGT come from the germline V gene. CDR3 in amino acids: CASSERAGDYTF. The CDR3 DNA sequence: TGTGCCAGCAGTGAAAGGGCAGGGGACTACACCTTC.

Comment on this clone: Mismatch with germline at one junction end may stem from a read error. The chain carries TRBV7-7 and TRBJ1-1; D is uncertain. CDR1 SSHAT and CDR2 FNYEAQ come from the germline V gene (reference sequence). The CDR3 loop spans 13 amino acids. The DNA of the CDR3 is TGTGCTAGCAGCTTCCAGATGAACACTGAAGCTTTCTTT. Residues: CASSFQMNTEAFF.

This rearrangement joins TRBV4-1 to TRBJ2-1; 7 bases align to TRBD2. The V gene end was trimmed by 0 bases and the J gene end by 4 bases; junction bases not matched to a gene: 3. This CDR3 is 15 amino acids long. Germline V gives CDR1 MGHRA, CDR2 YSYEKL. CDR3 DNA: TGCGCCAGCAGCCAAGAGGTAGCGGGTTACAATGAGCAGTTCTTC. Protein product: CASSQEVAGYNEQFF.

This chain joins TRBV28 and TRBJ1-2; perhaps TRBD1 as D (6 bases). Germline assignment: CDR1 MDHEN and CDR2 SYDVKM. Trimming took 8 bases from V and 0 from J, leaving 28 bases between them. This CDR3 is built from 19 residues. CDR3 residues: CASLVGGAGRGYSNYGYTF. The CDR3 DNA reads TGTGCCAGCCTGGTCGGGGGGGCTGGCAGGGGCTACTCTAACTATGGCTACACCTTC.

This clone was seen a few times. The V call is TRBV19, the J call TRBJ1-2; 8 positions agree with TRBD1. Germline CDR1 LNHDA, CDR2 SQIVND (reference sequence). The CDR3 sequence is 14 residues long. V lost 3 bases and J lost 3; bases outside the gene matches: 3. The CDR3: CASSIATGDYGYTF. CDR3 DNA sequence: TGTGCCAGTAGTATCGCGACAGGGGACTATGGCTACACCTTC.

V usage is TRBV4-1 and J usage is TRBJ1-6; TRBD1 aligns across 10 bases. Germline CDR1 is MGHRA and CDR2 is YSYEKL. The CDR3 sequence is 18 residues long. V shed 0 bases and J 6 bases; nucleotides not matched to a gene: 8. CDR3 sequence reads: CASSQDQKGQGFNSPLHF. The CDR3 DNA is TGCGCCAGCAGCCAAGATCAGAAGGGACAGGGGTTTAATTCACCCCTCCACTTT.

A word on this clone: The conserved phenylalanine or tryptophan normally closing the CDR3 is absent here, so this likely arose from a read error. It is unclear where the CDR3 begins or ends on the DNA, so no DNA is shown, and the CDR3 is as TCRdb lists it. The chain employs TRBV6-1 and TRBJ1-4; the table assigns TRBD1, which was not confirmed against the DNA. The CDR3 contains 12 residues when both ends are counted. The V gene's germline CDR1 is MNHNS and CDR2 SASEGT. CDR3: CASSDGPGPVAI.

The chain links TRBV6-1 to TRBJ1-5; possibly TRBD1 for D (6 bases). The CDR3 contains 14 residues. V was trimmed by 3 bases and J by 4 bases, leaving 10 bases between them. Germline V gene lookup returns CDR1 MNHNS and CDR2 SASEGT. This CDR3 reads CASSEARGNQPQHF. The CDR3 nucleotides are TGTGCCAGCAGTGAGGCCAGGGGAAATCAGCCCCAGCATTTT.

The chain recombines TRBV4-1 with TRBJ2-1; 9 bases match TRBD2. Looked up from germline, CDR1 is MGHRA and CDR2 is YSYEKL. V trimming: 4 bases; J trimming: 1 base; junction bases outside the gene matches: 2. The CDR3 is 15 amino acids. CDR3 nucleotide sequence: TGCGCCAGCAGCCTCACTAGCGGGTCCTACAATGAGCAGTTCTTC. It specifies CASSLTSGSYNEQFF.

The chain is built from TRBV4-2 and TRBJ1-5, with 7 nucleotides matching TRBD1. V shed 3 bases and J 3 bases; nucleotides not matched to a gene: 8. The CDR3 has 16 amino acids. Germline values: CDR1 LGHNA, CDR2 YNFKEQ. Here the CDR3 reads CASSQGTGTDNQPQHF. CDR3 coding DNA: TGTGCCAGCAGCCAGGGCACCGGGACAGACAATCAGCCCCAGCATTTT.

This clone has more than one count but fewer than ten. The chain has TRBV18 and TRBJ2-7; a weak D match, TRBD2 (5 bases). V lost 6 bases and J lost 1, with 16 bases in between. Per the germline V gene, CDR1 is KGHSH and CDR2 is LQKENI. This CDR3 has 15 residues. CDR3 bases: TGTGCCAGCTCCACCTCGGGGTCATGGTCCTACGAGCAGTACTTC. It specifies CASSTSGSWSYEQYF.

The V and J genes are TRBV7-2 and TRBJ1-5; tentative D call: TRBD1 (5 bases). The germline CDR1 and CDR2 sequences are SGHTA and FQGNSA. V was cut by 2 bases and J by 5 bases, with 10 bases left in between. The CDR3 covers 14 residues. The CDR3, as DNA: TGTGCCAGCAGCTTAATGTTCAGGGATCAGCCCCAGCATTTT. Amino acid sequence: CASSLMFRDQPQHF.

The chain uses TRBV24-1 and TRBJ2-1; D gene ambiguous. Per the germline V gene, CDR1 is KGHDR and CDR2 is SFDVKD. The V gene lost 1 base and the J gene lost 2 bases, with 14 bases spanning the gap. CDR3 length: 17 amino acids. The DNA of the CDR3 is TGTGCCACCAGTGATTTAAAAGGCGGTGGCCCCTACAATGAGCAGTTCTTC. This sequence encodes CATSDLKGGGPYNEQFF.